What follows are 18 T cell receptor beta chains derived from one specimen sequenced in a study of vaccination effects on CD4 cells after COVID-19. After expansion with viral peptide pools in the ViraFEST assay, antigen-specific CD4+ T cells were sequenced. The authors isolated CD4+ T cells after ten to eleven days of culture. The person's infection with SARS-CoV-2, confirmed by PCR, took place between March and December 2020. Repertoires were generated with immunoSEQ multiplex PCR, while TCRdb's copy carries only in-frame clones and drops some. This sample has about 22,000 clones, with about 80% found just once. Their antigens are not known. The sequencing used CD4+ T cells from PBMCs cultured with a peptide pool, collected before COVID-19 vaccination. The receptor set was obtained from a human donor who had a prior SARS-CoV-2 infection.

The chain couples TRBV9 to TRBJ2-5, with D unclear. The CDR3 is 12 amino acids. Trimming took 0 bases from V and 5 from J, leaving 5 bases between them. CDR1 SGDLS and CDR2 YYNGEE come from the germline V gene. This CDR3 reads CASSVGQETQYF. In DNA, the CDR3 is TGTGCCAGCAGCGTAGGGCAGGAGACCCAGTACTTC.

This clone was counted between two and nine times. The V and J genes are TRBV19 and TRBJ1-6; no definite D call. The V gene's germline CDR1 is LNHDA and CDR2 SQIVND (reference sequence). This CDR3 is 14 amino acids long. V was trimmed by 4 bases and J by 10 bases, leaving 14 bases between them. CDR3 sequence: CASSSDWESSPLHF. Written as DNA, the CDR3 is TGTGCCAGTAGTAGTGACTGGGAGAGCTCACCCCTCCACTTT.

The genes are TRBV18 and TRBJ2-7, with D unresolved. Germline CDR1 reads KGHSH; CDR2 reads LQKENI. CDR3 size: 13 residues. Between the trimmed V and J ends, which lost 0 bases and 7 bases, there was a span of 10 bases. The CDR3 loop reads CASSPPAVWEQYF. Written as DNA, the CDR3 is TGTGCCAGCTCACCACCAGCTGTTTGGGAGCAGTACTTC.

The chain is built from TRBV6-4 and TRBJ1-1; a weak D match, TRBD1 (6 bases). CDR3 length: 14 residues. Germline assignment: CDR1 MRHNA and CDR2 SNTAGT. The V gene lost 6 bases and the J gene lost 1 base, with 12 bases spanning the gap. As DNA, the CDR3 is TGTGCCAGCAGCCCGACAGGCGCGAACACTGAAGCTTTCTTT. As protein: CASSPTGANTEAFF.

The V and J genes are TRBV6-2 or TRBV6-3 and TRBJ1-4; 7 bases are shared with TRBD1. The junction had 7 bases not matched to a gene; V was cut back by 4 bases and J by 8 bases. The CDR3 runs to 14 residues. The germline V gene encodes CDR1 MNHEY and CDR2 SVGEGT. The CDR3 loop is CASSSGQRWEKLFF. DNA for the CDR3: TGTGCCAGCAGTTCGGGACAGCGGTGGGAAAAACTGTTTTTT.

The sample holds a few counts of this clone. V usage is TRBV11-2 and J usage is TRBJ2-2, with TRBD1 identical over 8 bases. Germline lookup yields CDR1 SGHAT and CDR2 FQNNGV. CDR3 length equals 15 residues. After removal of 5 bases from V and 6 bases from J, the junction contained 8 bases not matched to a gene. CDR3 sequence reads: CASSQRGQGSGELFF. In nucleotides, the CDR3 is TGTGCCAGCAGCCAAAGAGGACAGGGCTCCGGGGAGCTGTTTTTT.

Only one count was recorded for this clone. This sequence joins TRBV5-5 and TRBJ2-2; D is undetermined. The germline V gene has CDR1 SGHKS and CDR2 YYEKEE (reference sequence). V gave up 2 bases and J gave up 0 bases, with 8 bases separating them. CDR3 length equals 15 residues. The CDR3, as DNA: TGTGCCAGCAGCTTTGGACGAACGAACACCGGGGAGCTGTTTTTT. Translating it yields CASSFGRTNTGELFF.

The chain couples TRBV20-1 to TRBJ1-1; 11 positions agree with TRBD1. The CDR3 is 13 residues long. V dropped 3 bases and J dropped 6; count of bases not matched to a gene: 3. The germline CDR1 and CDR2 sequences are DFQATT and SNEGSKA (reference sequence). CDR3 nucleotides: TGCAGTGCTAGTCTGGGACAGGGGGCTGAAGCTTTCTTT. Its protein product is CSASLGQGAEAFF.

The V and J genes are TRBV4-3 and TRBJ1-1; D is unresolved. The ends were cut back, 0 bases at V and 0 bases at J, with 8 bases in the middle. The CDR3 consists of 15 residues. Germline-derived CDR1 and CDR2 are LGHNA and YSLEER. The CDR3 here is CASSQDRGMNTEAFF. The CDR3 bases are TGCGCCAGCAGCCAAGATCGCGGGATGAACACTGAAGCTTTCTTT.

J is TRBJ2-3 and V is TRBV6-5; 9 nucleotides agree with TRBD1. Germline CDR1 is MNHEY and CDR2 is SVGAGI. There are 13 residues in the CDR3. After removal of 5 bases from V and 6 bases from J, the junction contained 3 bases not matched to a gene. As DNA, the CDR3 is TGTGCCAGCAGTACAGACAGGGGGGATACGCAGTATTTT. As protein: CASSTDRGDTQYF.

This clone was counted between two and nine times. The V gene is TRBV18, the J gene TRBJ1-2; tentative D call: TRBD1 (6 bases). Germline-derived CDR1 and CDR2 are KGHSH and LQKENI. Trimming pared 1 base from V and 5 bases from J, leaving 11 bases between. This CDR3 contains 14 residues. CDR3 coding DNA: TGTGCCAGCTCACCACTTGCAGGGACATATGGCTACACCTTC. Translation: CASSPLAGTYGYTF.

This clone was counted between two and nine times. The chain uses TRBV20-1 and TRBJ2-7; tentative D call: TRBD1 (7 bases). The germline V gene encodes CDR1 DFQATT and CDR2 SNEGSKA (reference sequence). V dropped 4 bases and J dropped 7 bases, with 14 bases sitting between them. The CDR3 loop spans 12 amino acids. In nucleotides, the CDR3 is TGCAGTGCTATTGACAGGGCGGGGGAGCAGTACTTC. Amino acid sequence: CSAIDRAGEQYF.

The chain has TRBV9 and TRBJ2-5; possibly TRBD1 for D (6 bases). Germline V gene sequence: CDR1 SGDLS, CDR2 YYNGEE. The CDR3 length is 16 residues. The V gene lost 3 bases and the J gene lost 0 bases, with 15 bases spanning the gap. The CDR3 loop reads CASSGGGSVYQETQYF. In DNA, the CDR3 is TGTGCCAGCAGCGGAGGGGGTTCAGTTTACCAAGAGACCCAGTACTTC.

This clone was counted a single time. The chain uses TRBV11-2 and TRBJ1-4; D is unclear. This CDR3 region has 15 residues. The germline V gene has CDR1 SGHAT and CDR2 FQNNGV. V was clipped by 2 bases and J by 8 bases, with 15 bases between them. This chain's CDR3 is CASSLITAPREKLFF. CDR3 DNA: TGTGCCAGCAGCTTAATAACTGCCCCCCGGGAAAAACTGTTTTTT.

This clone was seen only a few times. V gene TRBV19 combines with J gene TRBJ1-5, with TRBD1 identical over 8 bases. The J segment lost 0 bases and the V segment lost 3 bases, leaving 7 bases of the junction unmatched. The CDR3 spans 17 residues. Per the germline V gene, CDR1 is LNHDA and CDR2 is SQIVND (reference sequence). CDR3 DNA: TGTGCCAGTAGTATGAACCGACAGGGGTATAGCAATCAGCCCCAGCATTTT. Protein sequence: CASSMNRQGYSNQPQHF.

The gene calls are TRBV7-9 and TRBJ1-2; D is unclear. Trimming took 5 bases from V and 2 from J, leaving 12 bases between them. Germline V lookup: CDR1 SEHNR, CDR2 FQNEAQ (reference sequence). The CDR3 covers 14 residues. The DNA for the CDR3 is TGTGCCAGCAGCCATAACACGGTCAACTATGGCTACACCTTC. Encoded protein: CASSHNTVNYGYTF.

The chain combines TRBV7-9 with TRBJ1-1; TRBD1 matches at 11 bases. With 5 bases clipped from V and 4 bases from J, the junction kept 6 bases outside the gene matches. CDR1 and CDR2 (germline): SEHNR, FQNEAQ (reference sequence). The CDR3 is 15 amino acids. CDR3 loop: CASSPGQGAATEAFF. CDR3 nucleotides: TGTGCCAGCAGCCCCGGACAGGGGGCGGCCACTGAAGCTTTCTTT.

The chain employs TRBV7-2 and TRBJ2-3; D is ambiguous. The CDR3 has 13 amino acids. V was cut by 5 bases and J by 0 bases, with 6 bases left in between. The germline gives CDR1 SGHTA, CDR2 FQGNSA. The CDR3 coding sequence is TGTGCCAGCAGCCCCGGTAGCACAGATACGCAGTATTTT. Protein: CASSPGSTDTQYF.